This is a list of T cell receptor beta chains from one sample in a study of T cells in Graves' hyperthyroidism and ophthalmopathy. TCRdb called the multiplex PCR reads again in MiXCR, with one record for every CDR3 protein. The sample holds hundreds of thousands of distinct CDR3 sequences, 38% seen once. Sequenced material: blood. The origin of the receptors is a man aged 18-30 years with Graves' hyperthyroidism. The conserved cysteine and the conserved F or W are not part of the CDR3 here.

J gene: TRBJ1-5; V gene: TRBV4-1; CDR3 protein: ASSQAGGLYQPQH
J gene: TRBJ1-6; V gene: TRBV2; CDR3 protein: ATWDGDEALH
J gene: TRBJ2-5; V gene: TRBV20-1; CDR3 protein: SAEHETQY
J gene: TRBJ2-5; V gene: TRBV2; CDR3 protein: ARSQGTGGVETQY
J gene: TRBJ2-7; V gene: TRBV29-1; CDR3 protein: SVDPLRPPTPYEQY
J gene: TRBJ2-7; V gene: TRBV29-1; CDR3 protein: SAGGTWYEQY
J gene: TRBJ1-5; V gene: TRBV19; CDR3 protein: ASSPQGASNQPQH
J gene: TRBJ1-1; V gene: TRBV7-9; CDR3 protein: ASSLDWAEAF
J gene: TRBJ1-4; V gene: TRBV2; CDR3 protein: ASGWRQGEKLF
J gene: TRBJ1-5; V gene: TRBV20-1; CDR3 protein: SGQTGDQPQH
J gene: TRBJ2-5; V gene: TRBV29-1; CDR3 protein: SVGKGTGQETQY